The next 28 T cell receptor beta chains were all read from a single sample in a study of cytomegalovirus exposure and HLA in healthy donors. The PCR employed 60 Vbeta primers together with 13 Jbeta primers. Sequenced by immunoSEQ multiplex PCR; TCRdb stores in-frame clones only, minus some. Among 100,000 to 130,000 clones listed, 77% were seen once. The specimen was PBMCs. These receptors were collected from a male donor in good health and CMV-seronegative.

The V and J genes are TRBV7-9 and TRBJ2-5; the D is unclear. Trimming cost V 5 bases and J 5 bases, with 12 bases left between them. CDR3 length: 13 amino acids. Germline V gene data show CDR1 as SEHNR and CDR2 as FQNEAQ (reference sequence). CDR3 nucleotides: TGTGCCAGCAGCGCTCGTACGCGGGAGACCCAGTACTTC. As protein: CASSARTRETQYF.

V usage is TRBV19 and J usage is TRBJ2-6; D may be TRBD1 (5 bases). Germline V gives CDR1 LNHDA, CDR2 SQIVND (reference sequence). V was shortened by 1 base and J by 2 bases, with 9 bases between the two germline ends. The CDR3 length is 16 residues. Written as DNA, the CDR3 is TGTGCCAGTAGTATAGGGGGCTCAGCTGGGGCCAACGTCCTGACTTTC. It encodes CASSIGGSAGANVLTF.

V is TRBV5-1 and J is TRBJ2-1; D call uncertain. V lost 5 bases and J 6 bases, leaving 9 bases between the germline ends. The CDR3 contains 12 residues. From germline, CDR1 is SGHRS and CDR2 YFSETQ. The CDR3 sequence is CASSLNFNEQFF. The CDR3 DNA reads TGCGCCAGCAGTTTAAACTTCAATGAGCAGTTCTTC.

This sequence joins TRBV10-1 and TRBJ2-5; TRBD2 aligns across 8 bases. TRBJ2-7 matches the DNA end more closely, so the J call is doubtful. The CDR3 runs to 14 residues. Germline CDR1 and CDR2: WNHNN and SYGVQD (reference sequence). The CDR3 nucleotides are TGCGCCAGCAGTGATGCCGGGACTAGTAACGAGCAGTACTTC. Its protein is CASSDAGTSNEQYF.

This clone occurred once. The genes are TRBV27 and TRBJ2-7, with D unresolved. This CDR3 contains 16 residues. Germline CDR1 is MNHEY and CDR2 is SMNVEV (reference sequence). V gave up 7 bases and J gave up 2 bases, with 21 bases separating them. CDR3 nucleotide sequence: TGTGCCAGCACCGCCCGGTTGACAAGCCCTACCTACGAGCAGTACTTC. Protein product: CASTARLTSPTYEQYF.

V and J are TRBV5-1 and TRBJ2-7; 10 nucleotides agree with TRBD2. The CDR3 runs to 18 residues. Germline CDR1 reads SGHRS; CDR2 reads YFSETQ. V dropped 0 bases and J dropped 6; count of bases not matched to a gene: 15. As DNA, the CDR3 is TGCGCCAGCAGCTTGGTAGCTAGCGGGAGTCCTAAGCCCCTCGAGCAGTACTTC. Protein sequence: CASSLVASGSPKPLEQYF.

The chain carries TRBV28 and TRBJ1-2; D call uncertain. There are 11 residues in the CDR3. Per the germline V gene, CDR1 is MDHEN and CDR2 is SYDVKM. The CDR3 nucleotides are TGTGCTCAAGGTAGCAGCTATGGCTACACCTTC. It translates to CAQGSSYGYTF.

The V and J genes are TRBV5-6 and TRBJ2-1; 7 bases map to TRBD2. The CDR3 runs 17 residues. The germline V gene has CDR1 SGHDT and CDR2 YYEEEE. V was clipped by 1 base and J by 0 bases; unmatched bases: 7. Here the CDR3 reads CASSLMAGAHSYNEQFF. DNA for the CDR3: TGTGCCAGCAGCTTGATGGCGGGAGCCCACTCCTACAATGAGCAGTTCTTC. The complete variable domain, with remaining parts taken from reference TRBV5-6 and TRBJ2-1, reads DAGVTQSPTHLIKTRGQQVTLRCSPKSGHDTVSWYQQALGQGPQFIFQYYEEEERQRGNFPDRFSGHQFPNYSSELNVNALLLGDSALYLCASSLMAGAHSYNEQFFGPGTRLTVL.

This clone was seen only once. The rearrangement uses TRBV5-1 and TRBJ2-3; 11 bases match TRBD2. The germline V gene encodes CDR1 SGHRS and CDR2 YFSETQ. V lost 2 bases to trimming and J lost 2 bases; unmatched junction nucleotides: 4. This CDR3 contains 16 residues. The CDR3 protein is CASSLLAGGNTDTQYF. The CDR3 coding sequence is TGCGCCAGCAGCTTATTAGCGGGAGGGAACACAGATACGCAGTATTTT. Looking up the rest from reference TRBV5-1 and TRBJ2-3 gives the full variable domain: KAGVTQTPRYLIKTRGQQVTLSCSPISGHRSVSWYQQTPGQGLQFLFEYFSETQRNKGNFPGRFSGRQFSNSRSEMNVSTLELGDSALYLCASSLLAGGNTDTQYFGPGTRLTVL.

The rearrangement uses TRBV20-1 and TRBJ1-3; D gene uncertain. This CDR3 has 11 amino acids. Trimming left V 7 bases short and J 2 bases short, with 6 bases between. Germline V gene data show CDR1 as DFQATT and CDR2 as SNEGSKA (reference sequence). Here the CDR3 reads CSVFAGNTIYF. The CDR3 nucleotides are TGCAGTGTATTTGCTGGAAACACCATATATTTT.

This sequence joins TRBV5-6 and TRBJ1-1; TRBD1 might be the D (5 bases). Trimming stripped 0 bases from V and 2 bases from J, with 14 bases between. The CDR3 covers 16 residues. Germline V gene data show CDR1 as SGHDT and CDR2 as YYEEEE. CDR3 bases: TGTGCCAGCAGCTTGGGCACAGGTCGAGGAAACACTGAAGCTTTCTTT. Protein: CASSLGTGRGNTEAFF.

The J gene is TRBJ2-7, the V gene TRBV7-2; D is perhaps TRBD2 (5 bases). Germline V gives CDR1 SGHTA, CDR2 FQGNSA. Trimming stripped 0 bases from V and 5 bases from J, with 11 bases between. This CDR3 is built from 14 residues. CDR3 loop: CASSLAVGRDEQYF. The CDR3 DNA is TGTGCCAGCAGCTTAGCGGTGGGGAGAGACGAGCAGTACTTC.

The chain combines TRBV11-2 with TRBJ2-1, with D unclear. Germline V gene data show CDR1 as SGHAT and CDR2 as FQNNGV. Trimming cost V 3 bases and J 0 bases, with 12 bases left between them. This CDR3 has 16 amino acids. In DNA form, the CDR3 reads TGTGCCAGCAGCTTGGTGATACAGAGCTCCTACAATGAGCAGTTCTTC. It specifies CASSLVIQSSYNEQFF.

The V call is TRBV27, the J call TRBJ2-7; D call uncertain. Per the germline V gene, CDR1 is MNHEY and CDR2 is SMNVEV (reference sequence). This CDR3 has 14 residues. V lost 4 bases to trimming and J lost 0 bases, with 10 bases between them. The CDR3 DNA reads TGTGCCAGCAGTTCAGGCCTCAGCTCCTACGAGCAGTACTTC. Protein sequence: CASSSGLSSYEQYF.

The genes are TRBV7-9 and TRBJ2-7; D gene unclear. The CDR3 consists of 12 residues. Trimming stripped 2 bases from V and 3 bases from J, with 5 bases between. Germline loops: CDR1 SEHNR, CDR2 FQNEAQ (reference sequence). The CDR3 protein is CASSLTDYEQYF. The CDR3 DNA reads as TGTGCCAGCAGCTTAACAGACTACGAGCAGTACTTC.

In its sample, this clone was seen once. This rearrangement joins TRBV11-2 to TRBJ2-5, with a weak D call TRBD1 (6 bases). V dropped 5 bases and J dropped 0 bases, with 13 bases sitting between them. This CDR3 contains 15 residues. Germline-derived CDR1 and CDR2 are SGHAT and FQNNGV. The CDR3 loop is CASSPTTGNQETQYF. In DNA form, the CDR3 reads TGTGCCAGCAGCCCCACGACAGGAAACCAAGAGACCCAGTACTTC. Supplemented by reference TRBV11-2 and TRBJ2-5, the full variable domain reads EAGVAQSPRYKIIEKRQSVAFWCNPISGHATLYWYQQILGQGPKLLIQFQNNGVVDDSQLPKDRFSAERLKGVDSTLKIQPAKLEDSAVYLCASSPTTGNQETQYFGPGTRLLVL.

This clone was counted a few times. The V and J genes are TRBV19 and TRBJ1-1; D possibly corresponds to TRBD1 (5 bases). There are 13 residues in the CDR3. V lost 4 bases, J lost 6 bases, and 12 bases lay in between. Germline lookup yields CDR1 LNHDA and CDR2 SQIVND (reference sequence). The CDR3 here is CASSKLGEAEAFF. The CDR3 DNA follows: TGTGCCAGTAGTAAACTAGGGGAGGCTGAAGCTTTCTTT.

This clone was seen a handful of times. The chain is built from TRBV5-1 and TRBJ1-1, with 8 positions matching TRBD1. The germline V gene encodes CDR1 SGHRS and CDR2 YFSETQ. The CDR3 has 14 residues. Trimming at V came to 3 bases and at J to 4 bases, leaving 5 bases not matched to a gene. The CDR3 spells CASSYLTGGTEAFF. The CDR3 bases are TGCGCCAGCAGCTACCTAACAGGGGGCACTGAAGCTTTCTTT.

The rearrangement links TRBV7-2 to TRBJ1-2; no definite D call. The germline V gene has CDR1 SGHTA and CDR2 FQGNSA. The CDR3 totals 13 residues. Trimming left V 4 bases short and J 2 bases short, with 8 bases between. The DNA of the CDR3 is TGTGCCAGCAGCTCGCGGGGAAACTATGGCTACACCTTC. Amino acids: CASSSRGNYGYTF.

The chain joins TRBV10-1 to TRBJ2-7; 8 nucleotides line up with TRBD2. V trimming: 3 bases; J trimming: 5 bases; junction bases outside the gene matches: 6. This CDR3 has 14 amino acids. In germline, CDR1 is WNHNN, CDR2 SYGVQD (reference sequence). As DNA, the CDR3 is TGCGCCAGCAGTGATGCCGGGACTAGTAACGAGCAGTACTTC. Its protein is CASSDAGTSNEQYF.

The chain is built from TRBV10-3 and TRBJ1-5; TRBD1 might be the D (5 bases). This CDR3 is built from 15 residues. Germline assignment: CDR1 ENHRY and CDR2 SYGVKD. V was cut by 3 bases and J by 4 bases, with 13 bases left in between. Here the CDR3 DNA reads TGTGCCATCAGTGAAACGGGGGGAGGTAATCAGCCCCAGCATTTT. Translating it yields CAISETGGGNQPQHF.

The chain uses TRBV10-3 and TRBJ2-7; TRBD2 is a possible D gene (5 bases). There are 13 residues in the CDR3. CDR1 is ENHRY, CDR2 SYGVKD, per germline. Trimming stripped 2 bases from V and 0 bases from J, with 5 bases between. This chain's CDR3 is CAISEGSSYEQYF. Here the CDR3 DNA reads TGTGCCATCAGTGAGGGGAGCTCCTACGAGCAGTACTTC.

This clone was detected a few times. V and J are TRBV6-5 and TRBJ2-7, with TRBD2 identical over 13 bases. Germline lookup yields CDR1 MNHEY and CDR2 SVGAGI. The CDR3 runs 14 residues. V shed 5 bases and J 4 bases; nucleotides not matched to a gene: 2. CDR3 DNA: TGTGCCAGCAGTCGGACTAGCGGGAGTTACGAGCAGTACTTC. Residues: CASSRTSGSYEQYF.

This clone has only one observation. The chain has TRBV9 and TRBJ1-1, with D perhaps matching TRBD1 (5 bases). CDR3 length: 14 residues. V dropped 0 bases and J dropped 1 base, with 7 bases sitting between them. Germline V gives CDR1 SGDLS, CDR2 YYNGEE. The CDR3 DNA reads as TGTGCCAGCAGCGTAGGGACACCGAACACTGAAGCTTTCTTT. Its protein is CASSVGTPNTEAFF.

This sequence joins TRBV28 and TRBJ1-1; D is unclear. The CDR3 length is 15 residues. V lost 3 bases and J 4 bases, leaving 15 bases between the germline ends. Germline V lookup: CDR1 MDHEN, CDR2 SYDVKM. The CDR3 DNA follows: TGTGCCAGCAGTTTCGTATCATTAACGGGCACTGAAGCTTTCTTT. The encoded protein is CASSFVSLTGTEAFF.

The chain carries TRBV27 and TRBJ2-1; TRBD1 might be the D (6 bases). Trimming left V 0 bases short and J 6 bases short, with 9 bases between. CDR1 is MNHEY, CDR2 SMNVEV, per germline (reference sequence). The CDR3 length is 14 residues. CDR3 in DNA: TGTGCCAGCAGTTTATCGGTCAGGGGCAATGAGCAGTTCTTC. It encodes CASSLSVRGNEQFF.

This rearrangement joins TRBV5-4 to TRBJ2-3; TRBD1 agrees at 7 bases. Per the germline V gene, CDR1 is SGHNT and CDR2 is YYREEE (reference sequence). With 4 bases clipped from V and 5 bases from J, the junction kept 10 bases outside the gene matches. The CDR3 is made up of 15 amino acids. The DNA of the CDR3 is TGTGCCAGCAGCGCACCATCAGGGGGTCGAGATACGCAGTATTTT. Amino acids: CASSAPSGGRDTQYF.

CDR3 sequence: CASSLEQGAKNIQYF. The CDR3 DNA follows: TGTGCCAGCAGCTTAGAACAGGGTGCCAAAAACATTCAGTACTTC. The chain employs TRBV7-9 and TRBJ2-4, with a possible D match to TRBD1 (6 bases). V was shortened by 1 base and J by 1 base, with 8 bases between the two germline ends. CDR1 is SEHNR and CDR2 is FQNEAQ in the germline V gene (reference sequence). The CDR3 has 15 residues.